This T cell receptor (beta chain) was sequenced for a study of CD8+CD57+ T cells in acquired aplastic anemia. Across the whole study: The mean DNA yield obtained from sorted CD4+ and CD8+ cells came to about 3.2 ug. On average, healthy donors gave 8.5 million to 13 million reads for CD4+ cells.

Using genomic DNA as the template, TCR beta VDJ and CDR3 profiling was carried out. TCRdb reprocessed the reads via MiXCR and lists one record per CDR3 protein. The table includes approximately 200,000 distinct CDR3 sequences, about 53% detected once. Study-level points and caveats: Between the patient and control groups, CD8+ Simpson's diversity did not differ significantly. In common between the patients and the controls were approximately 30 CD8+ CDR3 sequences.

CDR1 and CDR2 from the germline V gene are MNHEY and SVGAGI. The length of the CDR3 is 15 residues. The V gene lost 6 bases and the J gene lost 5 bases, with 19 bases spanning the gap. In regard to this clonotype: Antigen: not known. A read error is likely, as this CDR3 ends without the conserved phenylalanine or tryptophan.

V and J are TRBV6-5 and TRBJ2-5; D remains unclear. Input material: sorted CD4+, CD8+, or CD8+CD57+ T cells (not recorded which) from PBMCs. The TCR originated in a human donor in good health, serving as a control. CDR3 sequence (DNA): TGTGCCAGCAGACGCGACTGGACCGTGGGGGAGACCCAGTACCTC. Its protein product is CASRRDWTVGETQYL.